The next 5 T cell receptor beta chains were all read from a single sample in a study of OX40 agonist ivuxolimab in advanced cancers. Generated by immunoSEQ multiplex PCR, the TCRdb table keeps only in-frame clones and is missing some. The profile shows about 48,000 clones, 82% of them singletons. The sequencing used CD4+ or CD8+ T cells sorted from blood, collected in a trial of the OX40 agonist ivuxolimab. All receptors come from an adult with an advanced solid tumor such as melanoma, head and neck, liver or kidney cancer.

The CDR3 DNA sequence: TGTGCCAGTAGCTCGTTCTCCGCAGGGAGCTCCTATAATTCACCCCTCCACTTT. The encoded protein is CASSSFSAGSSYNSPLHF. V is TRBV19 and J is TRBJ1-6; D might be TRBD1 (5 bases). Germline loops: CDR1 LNHDA, CDR2 SQIVND (reference sequence). This CDR3 is built from 18 residues. V was clipped by 6 bases and J by 0 bases, with 18 bases between them.

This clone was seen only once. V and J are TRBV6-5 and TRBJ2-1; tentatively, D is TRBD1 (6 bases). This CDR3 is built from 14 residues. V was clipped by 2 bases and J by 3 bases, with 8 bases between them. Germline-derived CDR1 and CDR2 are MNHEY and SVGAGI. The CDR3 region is CASSYGTHYNEQFF. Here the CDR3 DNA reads TGTGCCAGCAGTTACGGGACACACTACAATGAGCAGTTCTTC.

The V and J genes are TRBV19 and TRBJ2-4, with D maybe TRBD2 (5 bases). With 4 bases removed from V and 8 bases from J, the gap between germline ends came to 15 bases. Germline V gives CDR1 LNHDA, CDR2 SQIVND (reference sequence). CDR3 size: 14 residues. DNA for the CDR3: TGTGCCAGTAGTACTGGTTTCGTCGGGGACATTCAGTACTTC. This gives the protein CASSTGFVGDIQYF.

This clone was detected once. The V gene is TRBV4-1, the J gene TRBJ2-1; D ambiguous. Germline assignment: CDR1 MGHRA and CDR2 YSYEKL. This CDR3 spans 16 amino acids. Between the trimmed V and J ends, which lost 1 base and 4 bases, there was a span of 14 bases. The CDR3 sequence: CASSQVNLVVYNEQFF. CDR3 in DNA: TGCGCCAGCAGCCAAGTTAATCTAGTGGTATACAATGAGCAGTTCTTC.

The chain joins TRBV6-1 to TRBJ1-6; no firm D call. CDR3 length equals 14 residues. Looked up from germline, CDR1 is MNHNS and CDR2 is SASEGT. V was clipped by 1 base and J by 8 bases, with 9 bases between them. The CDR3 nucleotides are TGTGCCAGCAGTGAAGGTTGGGCCCATTCACCCCTCCACTTT. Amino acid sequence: CASSEGWAHSPLHF.